The T cell receptor beta chain under discussion was sequenced for a study of primary melanoma T cells and metastatic recurrence. Study information: Primary melanomas here were stage T2 to T4, over 1 mm thick. Study results and caveats: Suggested, not shown: primary melanomas can contain effective antitumor T cells. Regardless of ulceration, mitotic rate or nodal disease, >20% T-cell fraction appeared protective.

Profiled with immunoSEQ multiplex PCR; TCRdb holds only in-frame clones, not every one. Among approximately 170 clones, approximately 92% were seen once, and the ten largest hold roughly 7.7%. Germline CDR1 reads MNHGY; CDR2 reads SAAAGT. This CDR3 comprises 14 residues. V was pared by 5 bases and J by 0 bases, with 9 bases between. Comments on this clone: What it binds is not known.

Patients with resected primary melanoma were considered at risk of metastatic recurrence. This chain connects TRBV6-8 to TRBJ2-3; D tentatively reads TRBD1 or TRBD2 (5 bases each). The specimen was melanoma tumor tissue. The sequence was collected from a human donor with melanoma. This CDR3 reads CASSTRDSTDTQYF. Here the CDR3 DNA reads TGTGCCAGCAGTACAAGGGACAGCACAGATACGCAGTATTTT.